These 9 T cell receptor beta chains were sequenced from one sample in a study of post-analysis software for immune sequencing data. General study findings and limits: TRBV segments more frequent in patients than in controls numbered roughly 5 and included TRBV5-6, TRBV5-1 and TRBV20-1.

These TCRs' antigens remain unknown. Researchers reported that TCR beta cDNA libraries carried unique molecular identifiers. Each CDR3 protein gets one entry after TCRdb re-called the PCR reads with MiXCR. The sample records almost 700,000 distinct CDR3 sequences, approximately 59% being singletons. Sequenced input: blood. The receptors shown here come from a girl aged 2-10 years with multiple sclerosis.

This sequence joins TRBV12-3 or TRBV12-4 and TRBJ2-5, with TRBD2 matching 12 bases. The ends lost 6 bases at V and 1 base at J; junction bases unmatched: 6. The CDR3 consists of 16 residues. The CDR3 DNA reads TGTGCCAGCAGCCCTTCTAGCGGGAGGGCCCAAGAGACCCAGTACTTC. Its protein product is CASSPSSGRAQETQYF.

This clonotype was detected a few times. This chain joins TRBV12-3 or TRBV12-4 and TRBJ2-5, with D perhaps assigned TRBD1 or TRBD2 (5 bases each). V was cut by 6 bases and J by 7 bases, with 15 bases left in between. CDR3 size: 13 residues. The CDR3 nucleotides read TGTGCCAGCAGCTCGGGGCCCCCTGGGACCCAGTACTTC. It encodes CASSSGPPGTQYF.

This clonotype was picked up a small number of times. The chain carries TRBV29-1 and TRBJ2-5; no definite D call. The CDR3 totals 12 residues. Germline V gene sequence: CDR1 SQVTM, CDR2 ANQGSEA. V lost 2 bases and J 2 bases, leaving 6 bases between the germline ends. The CDR3 DNA reads TGCAGCGTTGAAAGTCAGCAAGAGACCCAGTACTTC. This encodes CSVESQQETQYF. Full variable domain (missing parts from reference TRBV29-1 and TRBJ2-5): SAVISQKPSRDICQRGTSLTIQCQVDSQVTMMFWYRQQPGQSLTLIATANQGSEATYESGFVIDKFPISRPNLTFSTLTVSNMSPEDSSIYLCSVESQQETQYFGPGTRLLVL.

V is TRBV19 and J is TRBJ2-2; the match to TRBD1 covers 7 bases. CDR3 length equals 16 residues. J was trimmed by 1 base and V by 1 base; bases with no gene match: 3. Per germline, CDR1 LNHDA and CDR2 SQIVND (reference sequence). The CDR3 nucleotides are TGTGCCAGTAGTATAGGGACAGGCAAGAACACCGGGGAGCTGTTTTTT. It encodes CASSIGTGKNTGELFF.

CDR3 in amino acids: CASRKTLEQYF. CDR3 nucleotides: TGTGCCAGCAGGAAAACGCTCGAGCAGTACTTC. The rearrangement joins TRBV7-9 to TRBJ2-7; no clear D. The CDR3 totals 11 residues. V was cut by 6 bases and J by 6 bases, with 9 bases left in between. Germline values: CDR1 SEHNR, CDR2 FQNEAQ (reference sequence).

This rearrangement joins TRBV6-2 or TRBV6-3 to TRBJ2-1; no clear D gene. V lost 0 bases and J 6 bases, leaving 12 bases between the germline ends. CDR3 length equals 15 residues. CDR1 is MNHEY, CDR2 SVGEGT, per germline. Here the CDR3 DNA reads TGTGCCAGCAGTTACTCGAGACTTCCGCCCAATGAGCAGTTCTTC. It yields the protein CASSYSRLPPNEQFF.

This chain uses TRBV6-5 with TRBJ2-1; 7 bases match TRBD2. V lost 0 bases, J lost 2 bases, and 4 bases stayed unmatched. CDR3 length equals 16 residues. Germline lookup yields CDR1 MNHEY and CDR2 SVGAGI. CDR3 sequence (DNA): TGTGCCAGCAGTTACTCTGGCGGGAGCCCCTACAATGAGCAGTTCTTC. The encoded protein is CASSYSGGSPYNEQFF.

The sample holds a few counts of this clonotype. The genes are TRBV20-1 and TRBJ2-5; 11 nucleotides agree with TRBD2. The V gene's germline CDR1 is DFQATT and CDR2 SNEGSKA (reference sequence). After removal of 3 bases from V and 2 bases from J, the junction contained 5 bases not matched to a gene. This CDR3 comprises 15 residues. The CDR3 DNA reads as TGCAGTGCTAGTGGGACTAGCGGAGCTCAAGAGACCCAGTACTTC. Protein product: CSASGTSGAQETQYF.

This rearrangement joins TRBV6-2 or TRBV6-3 to TRBJ2-3; D possibly corresponds to TRBD2 (5 bases). Trimming took 3 bases from V and 0 from J, leaving 16 bases between them. CDR1 and CDR2 from the germline V gene are MNHEY and SVGEGT. This CDR3 has 17 amino acids. The CDR3 DNA reads TGTGCCAGCAGTTATGCGGGTAGGGAAACTAGCACAGATACGCAGTATTTT. Amino acid sequence: CASSYAGRETSTDTQYF.